This TCR beta chain appears in the sequencing data of a study of blood T cell repertoires in COVID-19. Study context: Sites in the United States, Italy and Spain provided acute and convalescent COVID-19 samples. Sample material is recorded as cDNA or gDNA derived from T cells, B-cell-depleted T cells, or PBMCs.

The CDR3 covers 13 residues. V lost 4 bases to trimming and J lost 11 bases; unmatched junction nucleotides: 8. Germline V gives CDR1 LGHDT, CDR2 YNNKEL (reference sequence). In the authors' workflow: The authors estimated nucleated cell counts from reference gene primer amplification. The repertoire was sequenced with immunoSEQ multiplex PCR; TCRdb's copy has only in-frame clones and lacks some. That table gives V, J and clone size, and the DNA gave D and trimming. The sample records under 150,000 clones, more than 70% being singletons. The rearrangement joins TRBV3-1 (or the pseudogene TRBV3-2) to TRBJ1-1; 9 bases match TRBD1. The source of this sequence is a man in his 70s with acute or convalescent COVID-19. The sequenced sample consisted of peripheral blood. CDR3 sequence reads: CASSPRDRDAAFF. The CDR3 DNA is TGTGCCAGCAGCCCCCGGGACAGGGACGCGGCTTTCTTT.